The sequence of this T cell receptor beta chain was determined in a study of patients and donors after allogeneic stem cell transplantation. This clonotype showed up just a few times. TCRdb reprocessed the RT-PCR reads with MiXCR, giving one entry per CDR3 protein. The profile covers roughly 960,000 distinct CDR3 sequences, with roughly 18% appearing a single time and roughly 6% taken by the ten largest. The CDR3 runs to 14 residues. The V and J ends lost 0 bases and 4 bases respectively, with 13 bases between them. Germline lookup yields CDR1 GTSNPN and CDR2 SVGIG (reference sequence). The chain recombines TRBV30 with TRBJ2-7; tentative D call: TRBD2 (6 bases). The clonotype comes from a human donor who was either an allogeneic HSCT recipient or a stem cell or donor lymphocyte infusion donor (not recorded which). It is not recorded whose cells these are; they may come from a transplant donor. The sample consisted of blood, either unsorted or a sorted T cell fraction (not recorded which). CDR3 amino acids: CAWSVGGITYEQYF. The CDR3 DNA sequence: TGTGCCTGGAGTGTAGGCGGGATAACATACGAGCAGTACTTC.